This entry lists 2 T cell receptor beta chains sequenced from one sample in a study of blood T cell repertoires in COVID-19. Libraries were prepared by immunoSEQ multiplex PCR; TCRdb keeps only in-frame clonotypes and omits some of them. The table lists fewer than 100,000 clones, around 75% of them singletons, with 24% in the top ten. What was sequenced was peripheral blood. The source of these receptors is a human donor in a cohort sampled during active COVID-19.

The gene calls are TRBV5-1 and TRBJ2-5, with 15 bases fitting TRBD2. The CDR3 covers 21 residues. Trimming at V came to 0 bases and at J to 2 bases, leaving 14 bases not matched to a gene. In germline, CDR1 is SGHRS, CDR2 YFSETQ. The CDR3 sequence: CASSLVGGGGGLAGGQETQYF. CDR3 bases: TGCGCCAGCAGCTTGGTGGGAGGAGGCGGCGGACTAGCGGGAGGGCAAGAGACCCAGTACTTC. Based on the CDR3 plus reference TRBV5-1 and TRBJ2-5, the full variable domain is KAGVTQTPRYLIKTRGQQVTLSCSPISGHRSVSWYQQTPGQGLQFLFEYFSETQRNKGNFPGRFSGRQFSNSRSEMNVSTLELGDSALYLCASSLVGGGGGLAGGQETQYFGPGTRLLVL.

The chain links TRBV9 to TRBJ2-1; 7 bases are a match to TRBD2. The germline CDR1 and CDR2 sequences are SGDLS and YYNGEE. The CDR3 length is 23 residues. Trimming removed 4 bases from V and 0 bases from J; junction bases left unmatched: 28. The CDR3 sequence is CASSNPKGSGEREQEISYNEQFF. The CDR3 DNA follows: TGTGCCAGCAGCAACCCCAAGGGGAGTGGTGAGCGGGAACAAGAAATCTCCTACAATGAGCAGTTCTTC.